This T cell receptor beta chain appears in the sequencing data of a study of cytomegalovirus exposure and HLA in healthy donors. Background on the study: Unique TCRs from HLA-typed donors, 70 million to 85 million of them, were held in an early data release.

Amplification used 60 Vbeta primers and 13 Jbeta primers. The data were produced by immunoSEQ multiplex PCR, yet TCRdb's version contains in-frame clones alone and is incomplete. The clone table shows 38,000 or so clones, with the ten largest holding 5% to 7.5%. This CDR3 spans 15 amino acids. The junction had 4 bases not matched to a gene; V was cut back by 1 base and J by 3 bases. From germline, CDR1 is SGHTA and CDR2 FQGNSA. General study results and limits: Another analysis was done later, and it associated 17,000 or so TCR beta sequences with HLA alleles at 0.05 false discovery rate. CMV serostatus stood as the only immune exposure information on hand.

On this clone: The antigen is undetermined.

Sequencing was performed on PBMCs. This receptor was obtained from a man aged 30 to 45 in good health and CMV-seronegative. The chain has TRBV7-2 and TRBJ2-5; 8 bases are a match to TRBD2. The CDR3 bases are TGTGCCAGCAGCTTAGGGGGAGCGGGAGAAGAGACCCAGTACTTC. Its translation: CASSLGGAGEETQYF. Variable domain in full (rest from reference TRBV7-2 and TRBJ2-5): GAGVSQSPSNKVTEKGKDVELRCDPISGHTALYWYRQSLGQGLEFLIYFQGNSAPDKSGLPSDRFSAERTGGSVSTLTIQRTQQEDSAVYLCASSLGGAGEETQYFGPGTRLLVL.